Given below is one T cell receptor (beta chain) in context. Its antigen is still unknown. The data were taken from a study of beta chain features in type 1 diabetes. Study-level results: Still unanswered here is whether HLA type influences TCRB rearrangement. Patients showed naive, central memory and Treg TCRB repertoires that appeared more similar than those of healthy donors.

Every bit of the isolated RNA underwent reverse transcription, so sequencing read expressed TCRB transcripts. There were 3.5 million to 4.5 million reads on average in the naive, central memory and regulatory T cell samples. Produced via immunoSEQ multiplex PCR; TCRdb's table is partial and in-frame only. The data show about 470,000 clones, with 30% seen just once and about 0.065% held by the top ten. Germline V gene lookup returns CDR1 SQVTM and CDR2 ANQGSEA. Germline trimming cut 4 bases from V and 4 bases from J; bases unmatched to any gene: 15. The CDR3 consists of 18 residues. This clonotype originated in a man younger than 35 in good health. The gene calls are TRBV29-1 and TRBJ2-1; TRBD2 matches 11 bases. Sequenced: naive CD4+ T cells from blood. The CDR3 reads CSVGAGTSGIGGYNEQFF. The CDR3, as DNA: TGCAGCGTTGGGGCCGGGACTAGCGGAATTGGAGGGTACAATGAGCAGTTCTTC.